The subject of this entry is one T cell receptor (beta chain). The target of this receptor is not known. Base qualities are not at hand, and no much larger clone is one base apart. The CDR3 regions of human TCRbeta chains were analyzed by immunosequencing. The published analysis was carried out like this. TCRs in the repertoires were compared against a reference library of SARS-CoV-2-specific TCRs that had been generated with the MIRA antigen-specificity platform. Breadth was defined as the fraction of unique TCRs that were SARS-CoV-2-associated, and depth was defined as the fraction of total T cells that were SARS-CoV-2-associated. Using the MIRA data, each spike-specific TCR was mapped to the spike region that the TCR reacts to and placed in a CD4 or CD8 class. Log10-transformed breadth and depth values were compared by one-way ANOVA with Sidak's multiple comparisons tests. As stored in TCRdb, this immuneACCESS dataset retains in-frame rearrangements with V and J assigned. A fraction of the clones does not appear; measured against another copy, unresolved V genes explain less than half of the discrepancy, and the remainder lacks a known reason. Clonal size and the V and J genes are those of that table, whereas D and trimming came from the DNA. In all, the sample holds some 180,000 clones, and 90% to 95% of those were seen once. The ten top clones hold 0.8% to 1.3% of the sample.

This specimen belongs to a study of T cell responses to AZD1222 COVID-19 vaccine listed by TCRdb under 2021. For the wider study: TCR sequencing was performed for 230 to 250 trial participants, of whom around 210 were given two doses of AZD1222 and some 25 were given two doses of MenACWY control vaccine. Trial participants were enrolled by age into subgroups of 18-55, 56-69 and 70-plus years, and 148, 28 and 57 TCR-sequenced participants, respectively, were included in these subgroups.

Taken with the paper, the label for time point translates to: about 28 days (+/-7) after the second vaccine dose. What this sample's treatment or condition label stands for: meningococcal conjugate vaccine given as trial control. Vaccinee samples came from UK trials COV001 and COV002, including a single-blind randomized controlled phase 2/3 trial of AZD1222 (ChAdOx1 nCoV-19) in healthy adults. Trial participant PBMC samples were collected at day 0 and day 28 after the second dose for TCRbeta chain sequencing. What the study reported, not specific to this receptor: The 56-69-year group was small, and its depth increase did not reach significance, likely because of low power. Participants were mostly white British, with more females than males. The authors suggested clonal diversity may have been underestimated. Epitopes outside the regions mutated in the B.1.351 and B.1.1.7 variants were reportedly recognized by nearly half of the unique spike-specific TCRs. The vaccine-associated CD4 TCRs covered the entire spike protein, and the dominant responses fell in regions 160-218 and 743-854. Conclusions about previously exposed vaccinees are limited, since just six or seven AZD1222 recipients were seropositive for SARS-CoV-2 at baseline. Because no samples from the day 14 peak response were available, repertoires could be characterized only after the peak T cell response. Spike-specific TCR breadth and depth rose significantly after two AZD1222 doses compared with day 0 and with MenACWY recipients.

The TCR was taken from an adult who received the MenACWY meningococcal vaccine as a control. The input for sequencing was peripheral blood, taken 28 days after the second dose of the MenACWY control vaccine.

At the DNA level, the sequence is TGTGCCAGCAGCCAACTGGGCAGGCAGCAGTACTTC. Protein translation: CASSQLGRQQYF. The chain uses TRBV3-1 (or the pseudogene TRBV3-2) and TRBJ2-7, with the D gene too uncertain to name. V is cut by 2 bases and J by 8 bases, and the space between the germline ends is 10 bases. CDR1 is given as LGHDT and CDR2 as YNNKEL, both from the germline V gene (reference sequence). From the cysteine up to the phenylalanine, the CDR3 has a length of 12 residues. Only CDR3 DNA is held: 36 bases, read in frame from base 1.